Given below is one T cell receptor (beta chain) in context. No antigen is known for it. Its ends do not fully match the called genes, so a read error is possible. This sample is drawn from a study of cytomegalovirus exposure and HLA in healthy donors. Notes on the study in general: TCR sequences were mostly rare, though some public TCRs occurred in many donors. Prediction of most subjects' HLA-A and HLA-B alleles by TCR beta sequences was reportedly accurate. Later analysis reportedly placed an Asian-associated ancestry cluster below the roughly 700-donor mean in N-insertions.

Use of 60 Vbeta and 13 Jbeta primers characterized the PCR. TCRdb's copy holds only in-frame clones and misses some; the assay was immunoSEQ multiplex PCR. This sample yields roughly 140,000 clones, of which roughly 80% are seen a single time; about 5.6% belongs to the top ten. There are 19 residues in the CDR3. Germline lookup yields CDR1 SGHDN and CDR2 FVKESK. This TCR came from a man aged 30-40 years in good health and CMV-seropositive. Sequencing was carried out using PBMCs. This chain links TRBV14 with TRBJ2-6; D may be TRBD1 (6 bases). CDR3 in amino acids: CASSQVLTGYSSGANGLTF. As DNA, the CDR3 is TGTGCCAGCAGCCAAGTACTGACAGGTTACTCCTCTGGGGCCAACGGCCTGACTTTC. Complete variable domain (other parts from reference TRBV14 and TRBJ2-6): EAGVTQFPSHSVIEKGQTVTLRCDPISGHDNLYWYRRVMGKEIKFLLHFVKESKQDESGMPNNRFLAERTGGTYSTLKVQPAELEDSGVYFCASSQVLTGYSSGANGLTFGAGSRLTVL.